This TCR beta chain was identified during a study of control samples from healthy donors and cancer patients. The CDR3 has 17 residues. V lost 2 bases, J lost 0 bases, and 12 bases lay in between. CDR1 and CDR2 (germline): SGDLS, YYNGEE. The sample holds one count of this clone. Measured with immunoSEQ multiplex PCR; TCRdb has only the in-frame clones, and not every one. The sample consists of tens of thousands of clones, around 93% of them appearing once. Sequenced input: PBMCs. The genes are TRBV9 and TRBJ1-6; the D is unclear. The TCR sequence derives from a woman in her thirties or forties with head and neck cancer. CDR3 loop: CASSVSSRSSYNSPLHF. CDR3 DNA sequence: TGTGCCAGCAGCGTTTCTTCCAGGAGCTCCTATAATTCACCCCTCCACTTT. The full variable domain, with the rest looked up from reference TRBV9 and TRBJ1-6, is DSGVTQTPKHLITATGQRVTLRCSPRSGDLSVYWYQQSLDQGLQFLIQYYNGEERAKGNILERFSAQQFPDLHSELNLSSLELGDSALYFCASSVSSRSSYNSPLHFGNGTRLTVT.